The present T cell receptor beta chain was sequenced within a study of cytomegalovirus exposure and HLA in healthy donors. Whole-study findings and limits: A later analysis linked about 17,000 TCR beta sequences to HLA alleles at 0.05 false discovery rate.

The PCR employed 60 Vbeta primers together with 13 Jbeta primers. Measured with immunoSEQ multiplex PCR; TCRdb has only the in-frame clones, and not every one. The clone table shows 25,000 to 40,000 clones, with the ten largest holding under 6%. Turning to this clone: Its antigen remains unidentified.

V gave up 4 bases and J gave up 2 bases; unmatched junction bases: 5. The length of the CDR3 is 14 residues. Germline V CDR1 and CDR2: SEHNR, FQNEAQ (reference sequence). This receptor was obtained from a woman aged 40 to 49 in good health and CMV-seropositive. Material: PBMCs. J is TRBJ2-7 and V is TRBV7-9; 7 bases agree with TRBD2. DNA of the CDR3: TGTGCCAGCAGCTCTAGCGGCAGCGCCTACGAGCAGTACTTC. This translates into CASSSSGSAYEQYF.